A single sample gave rise to the 14 T cell receptor beta chains below, sequenced in a study of immune characterization of retroperitoneal liposarcoma. MiXCR was run by TCRdb on the PCR reads, yielding one entry per CDR3 protein. The sample lists approximately 10,000 distinct CDR3 sequences; around 30% were seen once. Sequencing input: tumor tissue. Source of these receptors: a female donor with retroperitoneal liposarcoma.

This clonotype ranks as large (0.1 to 1%). This chain connects TRBV6-1 to TRBJ2-1; 10 bases are a match to TRBD2. With 4 bases clipped from V and 8 bases from J, the junction kept 5 bases outside the gene matches. Germline V gene sequence: CDR1 MNHNS, CDR2 SASEGT. The CDR3 has 14 amino acids. The CDR3 DNA reads TGTGCCAGCAGTGGGCTAGCGGGAGTACATGAGCAGTTCTTC. Translated: CASSGLAGVHEQFF.

Within the sample, this clonotype is medium-sized (0.01 to 0.1%). The chain recombines TRBV6-1 with TRBJ2-5, with no clear D. V gave up 4 bases and J gave up 6 bases, with 9 bases separating them. Germline V lookup: CDR1 MNHNS, CDR2 SASEGT. The CDR3 loop spans 12 amino acids. The DNA of the CDR3 is TGTGCCAGCAGTGCCTCAGCCAAGACCCAGTACTTC. Translating gives CASSASAKTQYF.

This clonotype was picked up a small number of times. The rearrangement links TRBV12-3 or TRBV12-4 to TRBJ2-1; 14 positions match TRBD2. J was trimmed by 7 bases and V by 6 bases; bases with no gene match: 5. The CDR3 has 15 amino acids. CDR3 amino acids: CASRAGLAGGNEQFF. The CDR3 nucleotides are TGTGCCAGCAGGGCTGGACTAGCGGGAGGAAATGAGCAGTTCTTC.

This clonotype is termed medium-sized. The CDR3 bases are TGTGCCAGCAGTTGGGCCGTTAACAATGAGCAGTACTTC. Residues: CASSWAVNNEQYF. The chain uses TRBV6-1 and TRBJ2-1, with no clear D. The last part of the DNA fits TRBJ2-7 better; the J call may be wrong. The CDR3 is made up of 13 amino acids. The germline V gene has CDR1 MNHNS and CDR2 SASEGT.

V usage is TRBV27 and J usage is TRBJ2-5, with 10 bases lining up with TRBD2. The J call may be mistaken, given a closer DNA end match to TRBJ2-7. The CDR3 totals 14 residues. CDR1 and CDR2 (germline): MNHEY, SMNVEV (reference sequence). CDR3 nucleotides: TGTGCCAGCAGGGGGCTAGCGGGAGCTTACGAGCAGTACTTC. This translates into CASRGLAGAYEQYF.

Turning to this clonotype: The missing conserved phenylalanine or tryptophan at the end of this CDR3 makes a read error likely. The chain recombines TRBV6-4 with TRBJ2-1; the D gene is possibly TRBD1 (6 bases). The CDR3 has 17 residues. CDR1 and CDR2 from the germline V gene are MRHNA and SNTAGT. V was pared by 3 bases and J by 2 bases, with 17 bases between. The CDR3 DNA is TGTGCCAGCAGTGATACCGGGGCAGGGGATCCCTACAATGAGCAGTTCTGC. It specifies CASSDTGAGDPYNEQFC.

As concerns this clonotype: A much larger clonotype is one base distant, so this may be a read error. The chain carries TRBV6-5 and TRBJ2-5, with D perhaps being TRBD1 or TRBD2 (5 bases each). CDR1 MNHEY and CDR2 SVGAGI come from the germline V gene. The CDR3 totals 11 residues. The CDR3 DNA reads as TGTACCAGCAGTTGGGGGGAGACCCAGTACTTC. Translating it yields CTSSWGETQYF.

V is TRBV12-3 or TRBV12-4 and J is TRBJ2-1; 7 bases are shared with TRBD1. Losses at the gene ends were 4 bases for V and 4 bases for J; bases not matched to a gene: 4. This CDR3 region has 14 residues. The CDR3 bases are TGTGCCAGCAGTTGGGGGACAGAGTACAATGAGCAGTTCTTC. This translates into CASSWGTEYNEQFF.

This clonotype was seen at least ten times. V usage is TRBV11-2 and J usage is TRBJ2-3; 10 bases line up with TRBD2. CDR1 is SGHAT, CDR2 FQNNGV, per germline. With 3 bases clipped from V and 1 base from J, the junction kept 1 base outside the gene matches. This CDR3 has 15 residues. The CDR3 bases are TGTGCCAGCAGCTTTAGCGGGAGGCGCACAGATACGCAGTATTTT. Encoded protein: CASSFSGRRTDTQYF.

This clonotype came up many times. The rearrangement joins TRBV12-3 or TRBV12-4 to TRBJ2-2; 8 nucleotides line up with TRBD2. The trim removed 4 bases at V and 9 bases at J, leaving 7 bases unmatched. The CDR3 spans 14 residues. The CDR3 loop reads CASSSPGGGRELFF. The CDR3 DNA reads as TGTGCCAGCAGTTCCCCCGGGGGGGGCCGGGAGCTGTTTTTT.

The chain has TRBV6-1 and TRBJ2-5; 16 bases are a match to TRBD2. This CDR3 region has 18 residues. The junction had 7 bases not matched to a gene; V was cut back by 1 base and J by 5 bases. Germline values: CDR1 MNHNS, CDR2 SASEGT. As DNA, the CDR3 is TGTGCCAGCAGTGAAGGTGTACGGGGACTAGCGGGGGGGGAGACCCAGTACTTC. Translation gives CASSEGVRGLAGGETQYF.

This clonotype rates as medium-sized. The germline gene is not matched at one end of the junction; a read error may be the cause. The chain recombines TRBV27 with TRBJ2-6; D uncertain. This CDR3 is 13 amino acids long. The germline CDR1 and CDR2 sequences are MNHEY and SMNVEV (reference sequence). This CDR3 reads CACRRSGANVLTF. The CDR3 DNA follows: TGTGCCTGCAGAAGATCTGGGGCCAACGTCCTGACTTTC.

This clonotype came up many times. The chain links TRBV7-2 to TRBJ2-7, with 7 bases fitting TRBD2. The CDR3 spans 14 residues. V lost 5 bases, J lost 3 bases, and 7 bases stayed unmatched. From germline, CDR1 is SGHTA and CDR2 FQGNSA. The CDR3, as DNA: TGTGCCAGCAGCATCGGGGGGAGCCTCTACGAGCAGTACTTC. Translating it yields CASSIGGSLYEQYF.

By share of the sample, this clonotype is medium-sized. One junction end disagrees with the germline gene, perhaps due to a read error. The chain couples TRBV12-5 to TRBJ2-1; 7 positions agree with TRBD2. Germline-derived CDR1 and CDR2 are LGHNT and FRNRAP. The CDR3 totals 13 residues. The CDR3 nucleotides read TGTGCTAGTGGTTCCTCCGGGGGAGGGCACCTTACCTTC. Amino acid sequence: CASGSSGGGHLTF.